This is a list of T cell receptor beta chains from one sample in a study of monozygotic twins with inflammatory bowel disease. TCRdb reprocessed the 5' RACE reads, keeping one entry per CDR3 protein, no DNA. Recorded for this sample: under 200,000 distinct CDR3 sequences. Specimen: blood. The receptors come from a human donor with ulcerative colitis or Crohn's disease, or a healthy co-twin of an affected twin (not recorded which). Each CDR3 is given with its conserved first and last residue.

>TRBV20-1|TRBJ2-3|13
CSARTSEANTQYF
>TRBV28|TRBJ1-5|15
CASSLGGPSNQPQHF
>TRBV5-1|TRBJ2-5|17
CASSSQTTSEKEETQYF
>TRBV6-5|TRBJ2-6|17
CASSSISGDSGANVLTF
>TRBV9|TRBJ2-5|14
CASSRGLAGETQYF
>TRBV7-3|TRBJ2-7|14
CASSLQRARGERYF
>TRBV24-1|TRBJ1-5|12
CATPGGRGPQHF
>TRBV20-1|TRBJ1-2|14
CSARGEGDRWGYTF
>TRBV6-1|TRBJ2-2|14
CASSRQGRRGELFF
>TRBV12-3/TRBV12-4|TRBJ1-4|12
CASSRGYWELFF